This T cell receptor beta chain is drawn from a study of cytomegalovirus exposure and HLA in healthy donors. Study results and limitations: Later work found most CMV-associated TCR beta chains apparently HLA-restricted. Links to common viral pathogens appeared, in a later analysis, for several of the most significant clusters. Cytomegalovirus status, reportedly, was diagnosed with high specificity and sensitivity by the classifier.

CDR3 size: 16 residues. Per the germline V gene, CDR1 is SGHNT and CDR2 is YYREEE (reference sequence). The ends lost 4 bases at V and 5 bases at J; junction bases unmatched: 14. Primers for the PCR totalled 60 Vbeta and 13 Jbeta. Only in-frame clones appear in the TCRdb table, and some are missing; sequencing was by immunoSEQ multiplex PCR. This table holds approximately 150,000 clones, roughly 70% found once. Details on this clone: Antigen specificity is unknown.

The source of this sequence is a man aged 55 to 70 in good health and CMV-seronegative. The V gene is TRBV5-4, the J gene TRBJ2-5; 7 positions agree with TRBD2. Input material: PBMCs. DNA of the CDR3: TGTGCCAGCAGCCCTTGGGGGAGGGGAATGGGGGAGACCCAGTACTTC. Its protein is CASSPWGRGMGETQYF.